This T cell receptor beta chain is from a study of PD-L1 blockade in urothelial cancer. Looking at the study overall: Patients had undergone 0 to 3 prior chemotherapy regimens.

On this clone itself: Its target is not known.

Libraries were prepared by immunoSEQ multiplex PCR; TCRdb keeps only in-frame clonotypes and omits some of them. The sample consists of 25,000 to 30,000 clones, more than 75% of them appearing once. Study-wide points: Tumor-associated TCR clones expanded more in blood at 3 weeks in patients with durable benefit.

The CDR3 runs 16 residues. The V end lost 0 bases, the J end lost 1 base, and 12 bases lay between the germline ends. The germline V gene has CDR1 MNHEY and CDR2 SVGAGI. This rearrangement joins TRBV6-5 to TRBJ1-1, with D possibly TRBD1 on 5 matching bases. This sequence was found in a man in his forties or fifties with urothelial cancer. Sequenced here: PBMCs, sampled around atezolizumab (anti-PD-L1) treatment. The DNA for the CDR3 is TGTGCCAGCAGTTACTCGTGGCGGCAGGGGAACACTGAAGCTTTCTTT. This sequence encodes CASSYSWRQGNTEAFF.